Each of the 2 T cell receptor beta chains below was sequenced from the same sample in a study of regulatory T cells in long-lasting Graves disease. The time point denotes: newly diagnosed GD, antithyroid drugs for less than 3 months. Making the TCR library involved RNA that had been extracted from PBMCs. According to the study, TCR beta libraries were built with iRepertoire HTBI primers and CDR3-region Arm-PCR. In TCRdb, the multiplex PCR reads were re-called with MiXCR into one record per CDR3 protein. The table has around 450,000 distinct CDR3 sequences, around 15% seen once; the top ten hold 12%. These sequences were also reported in another study, on T cells in Graves' hyperthyroidism and ophthalmopathy.

This material consisted of peripheral blood mononuclear cells (PBMCs), taken at new diagnosis, from a patient treated with antithyroid drugs. These receptors came from a man aged 35 to 55 with Graves disease.

The V call is TRBV25-1, the J call TRBJ2-1, with D unresolved. This CDR3 comprises 14 residues. Trimming pared 4 bases from V and 9 bases from J, leaving 16 bases between. Per the germline V gene, CDR1 is MGHDK and CDR2 is SYGVNS. CDR3: CASSAPWAAPEQFF. CDR3 in DNA: TGTGCCAGCAGTGCCCCTTGGGCCGCGCCTGAGCAGTTCTTC.

The chain is built from TRBV12-3 or TRBV12-4 and TRBJ2-7; 9 nucleotides align to TRBD2. V gave up 1 base and J gave up 6 bases; unmatched junction bases: 4. The CDR3 spans 14 residues. CDR3 region: CASSLVLAGSEQYF. CDR3 bases: TGTGCCAGCAGTTTAGTGCTAGCGGGATCCGAGCAGTACTTC.